This record looks at one T cell receptor beta chain sequence and its context. Its antigen is not identified. Attached unique molecular identifiers marked individual cDNA molecules. Using its own MiXCR run on the 5' RACE reads, TCRdb lists one record per CDR3 protein. The sample includes roughly 100,000 distinct CDR3 sequences, around 13% seen only once; the top ten take around 6.4%. This specimen belongs to a study of early T cells in non-severe SARS-CoV-2 infection. Study-wide background: Whole-blood bulk RNA, unsorted, was sequenced, and chains were unpaired.

Germline values: CDR1 MNHEY, CDR2 SMNVEV (reference sequence). The CDR3 is made up of 15 amino acids. Deletions cut 0 bases from V and 5 bases from J, with 13 bases between. General observations from the study: Anti-spike CD8 responses were favored in VDJdb matching, and private and CD4 specificities were missed.

V is TRBV27 and J is TRBJ1-2, with D maybe TRBD1 (6 bases). Sequencing was done on a sample of whole blood. The sequence came from an adult who was a healthcare worker with PCR-confirmed SARS-CoV-2 infection or an uninfected control (not recorded which). The CDR3 nucleotides are TGTGCCAGCAGTTTATCCCGGACAGCCCCTTATGGCTACACCTTC. Translation gives CASSLSRTAPYGYTF.